This entry lists 2 T cell receptor beta chains sequenced from one sample in a study of vaccination and CD4 T cells after COVID-19. An Oncomine TCR Beta short-read assay was used to sequence the DNA from cultured CD4+ T cells. MiXCR, applied by TCRdb to the PCR reads, yields one record per CDR3 protein. The sample includes around 19,000 distinct CDR3 sequences, approximately 40% seen only once; the top ten take roughly 20%. Indicated treatment: roughly 10-day PBMC culture with coronavirus spike peptide pools or control peptides (ViraFEST assay). These receptors have no known antigen. The material was CD4+ T cells from blood, cultured in vitro, obtained before SARS-CoV-2 vaccination. The receptor set was obtained from a human donor who received a COVID-19 vaccine.

V and J are TRBV6-1 and TRBJ1-2; D remains ambiguous. V gave up 6 bases and J gave up 3 bases, with 5 bases separating them. This CDR3 is 11 amino acids long. Germline V lookup: CDR1 MNHNS, CDR2 SASEGT. In DNA form, the CDR3 reads TGTGCCAGCAGCCGAGACTATGGCTACACCTTC. Residues: CASSRDYGYTF.

This clonotype has a single count. This chain joins TRBV7-9 and TRBJ1-1; D is possibly TRBD1 (5 bases). V was shortened by 5 bases and J by 2 bases, with 12 bases between the two germline ends. Germline CDR1 is SEHNR and CDR2 is FQNEAQ (reference sequence). The CDR3 runs to 14 residues. CDR3 bases: TGTGCCAGCAGCCCGGGACGGAGTAACACTGAAGCTTTCTTT. It yields the protein CASSPGRSNTEAFF.